This T cell receptor beta chain comes out of a study of blood T cell repertoires in COVID-19. In the study overall: The analysed material was cDNA or gDNA that came from T cells, B-cell-depleted T cells, or PBMCs.

Living in about two dozen US areas, the participants were between 18 and 89 years of age. The study assigned cohorts using participant-reported clinical history. V lost 5 bases to trimming and J lost 0 bases, with 10 bases between them. The CDR3 runs to 14 residues. Germline loops: CDR1 MNHEY, CDR2 SMNVEV (reference sequence). In the authors' workflow: The authors estimated nucleated cell counts from reference gene primer amplification. The repertoire was sequenced with immunoSEQ multiplex PCR; TCRdb's copy has only in-frame clones and lacks some. D and trimming were read from the DNA, whereas the V and J calls and clone size are those reported in that table. The sample contains approximately 450,000 clones, nearly 90% of which appear only once.

This clonotype was obtained from a woman under 30 with acute COVID-19. The sequenced sample was PBMCs or T cells enriched from blood (not recorded which). The chain uses TRBV27 and TRBJ1-1, with D hard to call. The chain's CDR3 is CASSPRSMNTEAFF. The DNA for the CDR3 is TGTGCCAGCAGTCCCAGGTCGATGAACACTGAAGCTTTCTTT.